The present TCR beta chain was sequenced within a study of blood T cell repertoires in COVID-19. Overall study context: COVID-19 samples, acute and convalescent, were from the United States, Italy and Spain. Nucleic acid was either cDNA or gDNA, and it came from T cells, B-cell-depleted T cells, or PBMCs.

In this sample, this clone turned up a few times. Original processing methods: Amplification of reference gene primers was used by the study to estimate nucleated cell counts. TCRdb's table, derived via immunoSEQ multiplex PCR, lists solely in-frame clones and lacks some. The V and J calls and clone size were taken over from that table, and D and trimming were inferred from the DNA. This table holds roughly 200,000 clones, more than 60% found once. The CDR3 sequence is 16 residues long. Trimming cost V 6 bases and J 2 bases; bases outside gene matches: 9. The germline gives CDR1 LNHDA, CDR2 SQIVND (reference sequence).

The gene calls are TRBV19 and TRBJ2-3, with TRBD1 matching 9 bases. The sequenced sample was peripheral blood. The TCR comes from a man aged 45-60 years who had recovered from COVID-19. Here the CDR3 DNA reads TGTGCCAGTAGCCGCTCCGGGACAGGGATCACAGATACGCAGTATTTT. This sequence encodes CASSRSGTGITDTQYF. Supplemented by reference TRBV19 and TRBJ2-3, the full variable domain reads DGGITQSPKYLFRKEGQNVTLSCEQNLNHDAMYWYRQDPGQGLRLIYYSQIVNDFQKGDIAEGYSVSREKKESFPLTVTSAQKNPTAFYLCASSRSGTGITDTQYFGPGTRLTVL.